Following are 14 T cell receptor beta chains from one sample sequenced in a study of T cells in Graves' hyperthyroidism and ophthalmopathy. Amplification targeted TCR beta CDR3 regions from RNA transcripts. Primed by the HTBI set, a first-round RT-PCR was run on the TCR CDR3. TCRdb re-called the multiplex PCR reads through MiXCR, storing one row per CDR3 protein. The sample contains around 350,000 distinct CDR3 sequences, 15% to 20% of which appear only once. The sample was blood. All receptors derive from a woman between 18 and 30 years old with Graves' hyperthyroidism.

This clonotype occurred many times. The CDR3 spells CASSVDRGNTEAFF. The CDR3 nucleotides are TGTGCCAGCAGCGTCGACAGGGGGAACACTGAAGCTTTCTTT. This chain uses TRBV2 with TRBJ1-1; TRBD1 aligns across 8 bases. With V trimmed by 6 bases and J by 1 base, 4 bases remained unmatched. CDR1 and CDR2 (germline): SNHLY, FYNNEI. The CDR3 is made up of 14 amino acids.

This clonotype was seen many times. CDR3 sequence reads: CASEESNQPQHF. As DNA, the CDR3 is TGTGCCAGCGAGGAGAGCAATCAGCCCCAGCATTTT. The chain uses TRBV2 and TRBJ1-5; no clear D gene. This CDR3 comprises 12 residues. Germline loops: CDR1 SNHLY, CDR2 FYNNEI. V lost 8 bases and J 1 base, leaving 6 bases between the germline ends.

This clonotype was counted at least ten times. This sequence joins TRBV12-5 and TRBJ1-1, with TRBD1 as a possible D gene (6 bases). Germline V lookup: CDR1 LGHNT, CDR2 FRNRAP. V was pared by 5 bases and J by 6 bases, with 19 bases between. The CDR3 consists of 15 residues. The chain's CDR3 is CASGKGGSVTPEAFF. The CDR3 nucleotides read TGTGCTAGTGGTAAAGGGGGGAGTGTGACTCCTGAAGCTTTCTTT.

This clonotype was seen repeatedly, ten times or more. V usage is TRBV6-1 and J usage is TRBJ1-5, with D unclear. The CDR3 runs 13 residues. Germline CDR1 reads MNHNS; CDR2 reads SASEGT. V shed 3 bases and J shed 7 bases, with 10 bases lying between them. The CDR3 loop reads CASSENSRQPQHF. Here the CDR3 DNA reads TGTGCCAGCAGTGAGAATAGCCGACAGCCCCAGCATTTT.

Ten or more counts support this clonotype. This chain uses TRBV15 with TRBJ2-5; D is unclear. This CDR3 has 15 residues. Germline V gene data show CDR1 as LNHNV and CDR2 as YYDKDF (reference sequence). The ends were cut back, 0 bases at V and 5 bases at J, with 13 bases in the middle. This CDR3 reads CATSRDRAAGETQYF. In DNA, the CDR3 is TGTGCCACCAGCAGAGATCGGGCCGCCGGGGAGACCCAGTACTTC.

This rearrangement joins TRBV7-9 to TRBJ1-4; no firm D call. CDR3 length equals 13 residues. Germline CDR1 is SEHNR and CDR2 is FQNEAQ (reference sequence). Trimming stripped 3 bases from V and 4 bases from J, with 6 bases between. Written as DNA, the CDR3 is TGTGCCAGCAGCTTCGAAGTTAATGAAAAACTGTTTTTT. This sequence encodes CASSFEVNEKLFF.

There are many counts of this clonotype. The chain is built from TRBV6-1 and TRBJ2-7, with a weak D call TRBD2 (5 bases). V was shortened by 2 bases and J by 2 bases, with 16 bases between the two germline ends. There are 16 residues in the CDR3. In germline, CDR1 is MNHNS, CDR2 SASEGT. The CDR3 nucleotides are TGTGCCAGCAGTGAACTAGCAGGCGAGCCCGCCTACGAGCAGTACTTC. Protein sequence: CASSELAGEPAYEQYF.

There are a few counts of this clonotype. The CDR3 DNA reads as TGCGCCAGCAGCTTGGATCCACAGTACCAAGAGACCCAGTACTTC. The encoded protein is CASSLDPQYQETQYF. The J gene is TRBJ2-5, the V gene TRBV5-1; D gene uncertain. V was cut by 0 bases and J by 0 bases, with 9 bases left in between. The length of the CDR3 is 15 residues. CDR1 and CDR2 (germline): SGHRS, YFSETQ.

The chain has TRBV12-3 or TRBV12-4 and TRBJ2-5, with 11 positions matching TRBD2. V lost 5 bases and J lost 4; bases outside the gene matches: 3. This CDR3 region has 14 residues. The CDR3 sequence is CASSHGLAGETQYF. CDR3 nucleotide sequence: TGTGCCAGCAGTCACGGACTAGCGGGAGAGACCCAGTACTTC.

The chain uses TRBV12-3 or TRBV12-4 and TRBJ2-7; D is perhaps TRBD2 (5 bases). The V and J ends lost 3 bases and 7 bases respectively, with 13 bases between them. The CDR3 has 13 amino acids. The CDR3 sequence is CASSLGGRREQYF. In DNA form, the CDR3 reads TGTGCCAGCAGTTTGGGCGGGCGTCGGGAGCAGTACTTC.

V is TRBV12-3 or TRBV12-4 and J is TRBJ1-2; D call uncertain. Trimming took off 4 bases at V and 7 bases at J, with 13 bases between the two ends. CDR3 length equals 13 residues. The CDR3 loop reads CASSSTHIAGYTF. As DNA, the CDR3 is TGTGCCAGCAGTTCGACTCACATAGCTGGCTACACCTTC.

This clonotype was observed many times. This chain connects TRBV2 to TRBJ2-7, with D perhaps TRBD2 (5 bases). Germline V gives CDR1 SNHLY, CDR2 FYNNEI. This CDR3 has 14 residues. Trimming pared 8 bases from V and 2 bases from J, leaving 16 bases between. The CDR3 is CASLLVREAYEQYF. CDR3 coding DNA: TGTGCCAGCTTACTTGTTCGGGAAGCCTACGAGCAGTACTTC.

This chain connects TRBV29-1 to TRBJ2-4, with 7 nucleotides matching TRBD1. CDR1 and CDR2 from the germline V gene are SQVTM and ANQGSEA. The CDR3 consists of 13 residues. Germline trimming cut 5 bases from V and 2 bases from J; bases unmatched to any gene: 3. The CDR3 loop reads CSVQGDPKNIQYF. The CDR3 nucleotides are TGCAGCGTTCAGGGGGATCCCAAAAACATTCAGTACTTC.

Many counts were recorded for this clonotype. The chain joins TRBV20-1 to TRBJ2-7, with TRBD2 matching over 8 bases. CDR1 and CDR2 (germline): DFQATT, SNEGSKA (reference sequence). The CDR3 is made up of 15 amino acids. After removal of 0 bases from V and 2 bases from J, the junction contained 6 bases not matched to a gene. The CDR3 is CSARDSLAGPYEQYF. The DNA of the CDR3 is TGCAGTGCTAGAGATAGCCTAGCGGGCCCCTACGAGCAGTACTTC.